This TCR beta chain emerged from a study of OX40 agonist ivuxolimab in advanced cancers. In germline, CDR1 is MNHEY, CDR2 SMNVEV (reference sequence). This CDR3 region has 13 residues. V lost 5 bases, J lost 4 bases, and 9 bases lay in between. Profiling relied on immunoSEQ multiplex PCR, and the TCRdb table lists in-frame clones only, not all of them. The sample has 65,000 to 95,000 clones; around four fifths are singletons. The receptor's source is an adult with an advanced solid tumor such as melanoma, head and neck, liver or kidney cancer. V usage is TRBV27 and J usage is TRBJ1-5; D is ambiguous. The sequencing used CD4+ or CD8+ T cells sorted from blood, collected in a trial of the OX40 agonist ivuxolimab. The DNA for the CDR3 is TGTGCCAGCAGTATCCGGACGAATCAGCCCCAGCATTTT. This translates into CASSIRTNQPQHF.